The clone carrying this TCR beta chain was seen only once. Sequenced by immunoSEQ multiplex PCR; TCRdb stores in-frame clones only, minus some. The sample consists of roughly 50,000 clones, 94% of them appearing once. The data were obtained in a study of T cell changes during pregnancy in multiple sclerosis. The CDR3 sequence is 15 residues long. The V gene's germline CDR1 is SNHLY and CDR2 FYNNEI. V was pared by 6 bases and J by 5 bases, with 11 bases of the junction left unmatched. V is TRBV2 and J is TRBJ2-7, with 9 bases fitting TRBD2. The specimen was CD8+ T cells from peripheral blood mononuclear cells, collected in the third trimester of pregnancy. The TCR originated in a female donor with multiple sclerosis, enrolled in a pregnancy study. DNA for the CDR3: TGTGCCAGCAGCCCCCTGGCGGGAGGGCAGGACGAGCAGTACTTC. Protein: CASSPLAGGQDEQYF.